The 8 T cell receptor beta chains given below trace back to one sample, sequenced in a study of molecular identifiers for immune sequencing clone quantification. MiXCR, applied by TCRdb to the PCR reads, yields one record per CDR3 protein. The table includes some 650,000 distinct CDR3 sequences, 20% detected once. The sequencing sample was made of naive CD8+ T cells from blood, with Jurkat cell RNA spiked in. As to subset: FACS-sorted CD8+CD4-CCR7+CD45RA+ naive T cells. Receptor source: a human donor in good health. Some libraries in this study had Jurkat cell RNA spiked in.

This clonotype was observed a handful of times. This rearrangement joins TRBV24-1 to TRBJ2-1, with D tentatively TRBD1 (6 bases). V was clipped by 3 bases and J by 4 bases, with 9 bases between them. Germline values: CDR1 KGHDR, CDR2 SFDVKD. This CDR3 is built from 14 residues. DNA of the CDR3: TGTGCCACCAGTGATCTCACAGGGTACAATGAGCAGTTCTTC. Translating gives CATSDLTGYNEQFF.

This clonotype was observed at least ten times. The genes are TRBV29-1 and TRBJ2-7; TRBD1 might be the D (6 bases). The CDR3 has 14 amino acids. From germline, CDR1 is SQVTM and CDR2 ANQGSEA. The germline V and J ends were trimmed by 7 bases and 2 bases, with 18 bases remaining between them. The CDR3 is CSASQTGRAYEQYF. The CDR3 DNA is TGCAGCGCTAGTCAGACAGGCCGCGCCTACGAGCAGTACTTC.

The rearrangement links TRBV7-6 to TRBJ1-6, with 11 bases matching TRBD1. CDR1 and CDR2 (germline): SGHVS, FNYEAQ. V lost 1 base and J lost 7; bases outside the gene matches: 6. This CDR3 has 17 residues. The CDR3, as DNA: TGTGCCAGCAGCTTAGAATATGGGGACAGGGGGAATTCACCCCTCCACTTT. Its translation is CASSLEYGDRGNSPLHF. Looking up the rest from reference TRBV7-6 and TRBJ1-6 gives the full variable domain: GAGVSQSPRYKVTKRGQDVALRCDPISGHVSLYWYRQALGQGPEFLTYFNYEAQQDKSGLPNDRFSAERPEGSISTLTIQRTEQRDSAMYRCASSLEYGDRGNSPLHFGNGTRLTVT.

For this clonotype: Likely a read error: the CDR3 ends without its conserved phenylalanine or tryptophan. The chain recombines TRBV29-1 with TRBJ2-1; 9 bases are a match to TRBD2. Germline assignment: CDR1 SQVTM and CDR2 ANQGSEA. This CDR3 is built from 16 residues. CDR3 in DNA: TGCAGTGTTGGACTAGAGTATAGCGGGGGTTACAATGAGCAGTTCTTG. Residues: CSVGLEYSGGYNEQFL.

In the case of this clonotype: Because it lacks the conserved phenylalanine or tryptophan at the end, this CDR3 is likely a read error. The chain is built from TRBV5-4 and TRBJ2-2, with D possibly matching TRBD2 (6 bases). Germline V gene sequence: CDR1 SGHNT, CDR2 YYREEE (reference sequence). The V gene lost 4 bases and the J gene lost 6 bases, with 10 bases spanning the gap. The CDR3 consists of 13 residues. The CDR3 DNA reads TGTGCCAGCAGCCACGGGGGATCCGGGGAGCTGTTTTCT. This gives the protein CASSHGGSGELFS.

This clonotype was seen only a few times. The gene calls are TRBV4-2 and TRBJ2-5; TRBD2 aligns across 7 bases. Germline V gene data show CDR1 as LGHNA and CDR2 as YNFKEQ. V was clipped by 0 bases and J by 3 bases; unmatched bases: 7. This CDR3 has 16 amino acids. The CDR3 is CASSQDLAGVEETQYF. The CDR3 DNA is TGTGCCAGCAGCCAAGATCTTGCGGGGGTGGAAGAGACCCAGTACTTC.

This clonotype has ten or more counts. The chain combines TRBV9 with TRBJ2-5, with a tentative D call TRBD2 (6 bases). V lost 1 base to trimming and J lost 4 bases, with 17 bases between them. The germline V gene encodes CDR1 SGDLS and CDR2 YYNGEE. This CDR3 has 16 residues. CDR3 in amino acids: CASSVLSGSLGETQYF. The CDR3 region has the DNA TGTGCCAGCAGCGTATTGTCCGGGAGTCTTGGAGAGACCCAGTACTTC. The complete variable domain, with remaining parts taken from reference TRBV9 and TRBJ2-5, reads DSGVTQTPKHLITATGQRVTLRCSPRSGDLSVYWYQQSLDQGLQFLIQYYNGEERAKGNILERFSAQQFPDLHSELNLSSLELGDSALYFCASSVLSGSLGETQYFGPGTRLLVL.

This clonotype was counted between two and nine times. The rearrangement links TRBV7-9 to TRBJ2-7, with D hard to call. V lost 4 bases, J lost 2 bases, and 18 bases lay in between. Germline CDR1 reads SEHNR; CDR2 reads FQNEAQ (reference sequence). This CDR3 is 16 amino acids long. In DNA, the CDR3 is TGTGCCAGCAGCTCTGCTGGTAGTGGGTTTACCTACGAGCAGTACTTC. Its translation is CASSSAGSGFTYEQYF.